The TCR beta chain under discussion was sequenced for a study of yellow fever vaccine responses in identical twins. Findings and limits, study-wide: Vaccine T cell responses of twins reportedly seemed partly convergent and partly personalized.

Per germline, CDR1 SGHTA and CDR2 FQGTGA. The CDR3 loop spans 16 amino acids. With 1 base clipped from V and 3 bases from J, the junction kept 5 bases outside the gene matches. As for this clonotype: Its target is unknown.

MiXCR, run by TCRdb on the RT-PCR reads, gives a single entry per CDR3 protein. The sample includes 18,000 or so distinct CDR3 sequences, approximately 63% of them seen just once. The receptor was derived from a woman between 18 and 29 years old who received the yellow fever vaccine. V usage is TRBV7-3 and J usage is TRBJ2-4; 8 positions agree with TRBD1. Sequencing used T cells from blood (PBMCs), unsorted or a sorted subset (not recorded which), obtained before or after yellow fever vaccination (not recorded which). The CDR3 DNA sequence: TGTGCCAGCAGCTTAAGCCACAGGGGGATCAAAAACATTCAGTACTTC. Protein product: CASSLSHRGIKNIQYF.